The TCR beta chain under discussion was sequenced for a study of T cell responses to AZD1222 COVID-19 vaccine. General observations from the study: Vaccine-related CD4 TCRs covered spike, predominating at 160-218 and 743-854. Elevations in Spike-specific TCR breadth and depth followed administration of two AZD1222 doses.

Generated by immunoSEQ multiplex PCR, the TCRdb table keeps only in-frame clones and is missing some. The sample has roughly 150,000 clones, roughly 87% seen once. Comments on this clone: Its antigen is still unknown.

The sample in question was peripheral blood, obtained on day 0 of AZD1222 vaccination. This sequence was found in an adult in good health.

The CDR3 sequence: CASSLEAGGGADTQYF. The DNA of the CDR3 is TGTGCCAGCAGCTTAGAAGCGGGAGGAGGGGCAGATACGCAGTATTTT. The chain links TRBV11-2 to TRBJ2-3; 9 nucleotides match TRBD2. Germline values: CDR1 SGHAT, CDR2 FQNNGV. Losses at the gene ends were 0 bases for V and 4 bases for J; bases not matched to a gene: 5. There are 16 residues in the CDR3.